Each of the 32 T cell receptor beta chains below was sequenced from the same sample in a study of blood T cell repertoires in COVID-19. TCRdb's copy holds only in-frame clones and misses some; the assay was immunoSEQ multiplex PCR. The sample lists over 100,000 clones; approximately 84% were seen once. Sequencing was performed on peripheral blood. These receptors were collected from a human donor in a cohort sampled during active COVID-19.

The rearrangement uses TRBV13 and TRBJ2-7; a weak D match, TRBD1 (7 bases). The CDR3 extends over 19 amino acids. Germline CDR1 and CDR2: PRHDT and FYEKMQ (reference sequence). V gave up 4 bases and J gave up 1 base, with 26 bases separating them. The CDR3 region has the DNA TGTGCCAGCAGCTCGACAACTCCGCGGGCAGGGGGGAGGTCCTACGAGCAGTACTTC. Its translation: CASSSTTPRAGGRSYEQYF.

The chain carries TRBV2 and TRBJ2-5, with a weak D call TRBD1 (6 bases). V dropped 0 bases and J dropped 5 bases, with 10 bases sitting between them. This CDR3 spans 14 amino acids. Germline CDR1 is SNHLY and CDR2 is FYNNEI. This CDR3 is CASSEADRGETQYF. The CDR3 nucleotides read TGTGCCAGCAGTGAAGCGGACAGAGGGGAGACCCAGTACTTC.

The V call is TRBV25-1, the J call TRBJ1-2; D might be TRBD1 (5 bases). The V gene lost 3 bases and the J gene lost 5 bases, with 10 bases spanning the gap. Germline CDR1 MGHDK, CDR2 SYGVNS. The CDR3 is made up of 13 amino acids. CDR3 loop: CASSDDRTYGYTF. CDR3 in DNA: TGTGCCAGCAGTGACGACAGAACGTATGGCTACACCTTC.

This clone was seen once. The chain has TRBV21-1 and TRBJ2-3; the D call of TRBD2 is as the table states it, not checked on the DNA. TRBV21-1 is a listed pseudogene. This CDR3 is built from 15 residues. The CDR3 loop reads CASSRGDLRTDTQYF. The CDR3 bases are TGTGCCAGCAGCAGAGGGGACTTGCGCACAGATACGCAGTATTTT.

The chain carries TRBV2 and TRBJ1-5; 8 nucleotides match TRBD1. In germline, CDR1 is SNHLY, CDR2 FYNNEI. After removal of 6 bases from V and 0 bases from J, the junction contained 4 bases not matched to a gene. The CDR3 is 15 residues long. The CDR3 nucleotides read TGTGCCAGCAGAGGGACAGGAGCTAGCAATCAGCCCCAGCATTTT. It specifies CASRGTGASNQPQHF.

The chain links TRBV7-9 to TRBJ2-5; tentative D call: TRBD1 (6 bases). Trimming took off 9 bases at V and 0 bases at J, with 11 bases between the two ends. CDR1 and CDR2 (germline): SEHNR, FQNEAQ (reference sequence). This CDR3 contains 13 residues. Here the CDR3 reads CASTTGYQETQYF. Written as DNA, the CDR3 is TGTGCCAGTACCACAGGGTACCAAGAGACCCAGTACTTC.

This clone was seen once. Other DNA sequences in this sample translate to the same CDR3. The chain employs TRBV5-1 and TRBJ2-3; TRBD2 matches at 9 bases. The CDR3 is 16 residues long. The V gene's germline CDR1 is SGHRS and CDR2 YFSETQ. The V gene end was trimmed by 4 bases and the J gene end by 1 base; junction bases not matched to a gene: 7. In DNA form, the CDR3 reads TGCGCCAGCAGCAGGAAAGCGGGGGGAGGCACAGATACGCAGTATTTT. Its translation is CASSRKAGGGTDTQYF.

The DNA of the CDR3 is TGTGCCAGCACCATCGGGGGTGTGGAAGAGACCCAGTACTTC. It yields the protein CASTIGGVEETQYF. This rearrangement joins TRBV6-6 to TRBJ2-5; D perhaps matches TRBD2 (6 bases). This CDR3 spans 14 amino acids. V dropped 7 bases and J dropped 3 bases, with 15 bases sitting between them. Per germline, CDR1 MNHNY and CDR2 SVGAGI (reference sequence).

This rearrangement joins TRBV27 to TRBJ1-3; D remains ambiguous. CDR3 length: 15 amino acids. The germline V and J ends were trimmed by 3 bases and 0 bases, with 9 bases remaining between them. CDR1 MNHEY and CDR2 SMNVEV come from the germline V gene (reference sequence). CDR3 residues: CASSFRGYSGNTIYF. The CDR3 nucleotides read TGTGCCAGCAGTTTCCGAGGGTACTCTGGAAACACCATATATTTT.

Worth noting for this clone: An end of the junction does not agree with germline; a read error may underlie this. In the same sample, other DNA sequences code for this CDR3. This chain uses TRBV4-3 with TRBJ2-5; TRBD2 agrees at 13 bases. The CDR3 spans 16 residues. Per germline, CDR1 LGHNA and CDR2 YSLEER. The CDR3 region has the DNA TGCGCCAGTAGCCAACGACTAGCGGGGGGCCAGGGGACCCAGTACTTC. Its protein is CASSQRLAGGQGTQYF.

V gene TRBV7-2 combines with J gene TRBJ2-5; tentative D call: TRBD2 (5 bases). This CDR3 spans 14 amino acids. Trimming pared 4 bases from V and 9 bases from J, leaving 18 bases between. Germline-derived CDR1 and CDR2 are SGHTA and FQGNSA. DNA for the CDR3: TGTGCCAGCAGCTCGCACGGCTCCCGGGGATCCCAGTACTTC. Translated, it gives CASSSHGSRGSQYF.

This clone was found a few times. J is TRBJ1-3 and V is TRBV7-3; D possibly corresponds to TRBD1 (5 bases). Germline CDR1 is SGHTA and CDR2 is FQGTGA. The V and J ends lost 8 bases and 3 bases respectively, with 14 bases between them. The CDR3 spans 14 residues. DNA for the CDR3: TGTGCCAGCTCCCTCCAGGGTGGTGGAAACACCATATATTTT. Protein sequence: CASSLQGGGNTIYF.

The chain joins TRBV6-2 or TRBV6-3 to TRBJ2-3; the match to TRBD2 covers 7 bases. Trimming took 6 bases from V and 1 from J; bases not matched to a gene: 7. The V gene's germline CDR1 is MNHEY and CDR2 SVGEGT. The CDR3 contains 15 residues. Here the CDR3 reads CASSRGAGGTDTQYF. CDR3 in DNA: TGTGCCAGCAGCCGCGGGGCGGGGGGCACAGATACGCAGTATTTT.

V is TRBV9 and J is TRBJ2-1; D may be TRBD1 (6 bases). The V and J ends lost 4 bases and 9 bases respectively, with 14 bases between them. Looked up from germline, CDR1 is SGDLS and CDR2 is YYNGEE. The CDR3 has 13 residues. The CDR3 DNA sequence: TGTGCCAGCAGCCGACAGAGGGGGATTGAGCAGTTCTTC. Translation: CASSRQRGIEQFF.

The chain is built from TRBV2 and TRBJ1-5; perhaps TRBD1 as D (5 bases). The CDR3 loop spans 14 amino acids. Trimming cost V 3 bases and J 3 bases, with 9 bases left between them. In germline, CDR1 is SNHLY, CDR2 FYNNEI. Written as DNA, the CDR3 is TGTGCCAGCAGTGATAGACAGTTCAATCAGCCCCAGCATTTT. Translating it yields CASSDRQFNQPQHF.

This chain joins TRBV29-1 and TRBJ2-3; D gene uncertain. Germline-derived CDR1 and CDR2 are SQVTM and ANQGSEA. The length of the CDR3 is 14 residues. Trimming pared 7 bases from V and 0 bases from J, leaving 14 bases between. CDR3 bases: TGCAGCGGAGGCGCAGCCTTTAGCACAGATACGCAGTATTTT. Amino acid sequence: CSGGAAFSTDTQYF.

This clone was picked up one time. V usage is TRBV18 and J usage is TRBJ2-2, with D unresolved. The CDR3 consists of 13 residues. V lost 2 bases and J lost 8, with 9 bases in between. The germline CDR1 and CDR2 sequences are KGHSH and LQKENI. The CDR3: CASSPGPGGELFF. The CDR3 bases are TGTGCCAGCTCACCAGGGCCAGGAGGGGAGCTGTTTTTT. The full variable domain, with the rest looked up from reference TRBV18 and TRBJ2-2, is NAGVMQNPRHLVRRRGQEARLRCSPMKGHSHVYWYRQLPEEGLKFMVYLQKENIIDESGMPKERFSAEFPKEGPSILRIQQVVRGDSAAYFCASSPGPGGELFFGEGSRLTVL.

This sequence joins TRBV5-1 and TRBJ2-5; D is possibly TRBD1 (6 bases). This CDR3 is built from 16 residues. Germline-derived CDR1 and CDR2 are SGHRS and YFSETQ. V was pared by 1 base and J by 2 bases, with 15 bases between. CDR3 nucleotides: TGCGCCAGCAGCTTGTCGCCCGGGACACAACAAGAGACCCAGTACTTC. This encodes CASSLSPGTQQETQYF. Full variable domain (rest looked up from reference TRBV5-1 and TRBJ2-5): KAGVTQTPRYLIKTRGQQVTLSCSPISGHRSVSWYQQTPGQGLQFLFEYFSETQRNKGNFPGRFSGRQFSNSRSEMNVSTLELGDSALYLCASSLSPGTQQETQYFGPGTRLLVL.

This clone occurred once. This rearrangement joins TRBV28 to TRBJ1-4; 8 bases match TRBD1. From germline, CDR1 is MDHEN and CDR2 SYDVKM. V shed 4 bases, J shed 6 bases, and the junction held 4 bases outside the gene matches. This CDR3 is 14 amino acids long. The CDR3 DNA sequence: TGTGCCAGCAGTTCCAGGGGGCCCGATGAAAAACTGTTTTTT. Its translation: CASSSRGPDEKLFF. The whole variable domain, filled in from reference TRBV28 and TRBJ1-4, reads DVKVTQSSRYLVKRTGEKVFLECVQDMDHENMFWYRQDPGLGLRLIYFSYDVKMKEKGDIPEGYSVSREKKERFSLILESASTNQTSMYLCASSSRGPDEKLFFGSGTQLSVL.

The chain combines TRBV11-3 with TRBJ2-5; TRBD2 agrees at 12 bases. CDR1 is SGHNT and CDR2 is YENEEA in the germline V gene. This CDR3 region has 17 residues. The V gene end was trimmed by 5 bases and the J gene end by 2 bases; junction bases not matched to a gene: 9. The CDR3 protein is CASSPPTSGGKQETQYF. CDR3 bases: TGTGCCAGCAGCCCTCCGACTAGCGGGGGTAAGCAAGAGACCCAGTACTTC.

The J gene is TRBJ1-1, the V gene TRBV7-3; no firm D call. The CDR3 spans 12 residues. The V and J ends lost 2 bases and 11 bases respectively, with 12 bases between them. Germline-derived CDR1 and CDR2 are SGHTA and FQGTGA. The CDR3 DNA follows: TGTGCCAGCAGCTTATGGACGAGGGAGGCTTTCTTT. It encodes CASSLWTREAFF.

The genes are TRBV11-2 and TRBJ2-5; TRBD2 matches at 11 bases. The germline gives CDR1 SGHAT, CDR2 FQNNGV. This CDR3 contains 14 residues. Trimming at V came to 7 bases and at J to 11 bases, leaving 12 bases not matched to a gene. The CDR3 DNA is TGTGCCAGCACCCCTAGCGGGGGGTATATTGCGCAGTACTTC. Encoded protein: CASTPSGGYIAQYF.

The chain uses TRBV27 and TRBJ1-1; 7 nucleotides agree with TRBD1. Trimming cost V 3 bases and J 6 bases; bases outside gene matches: 4. The CDR3 has 13 residues. Germline V gene lookup returns CDR1 MNHEY and CDR2 SMNVEV (reference sequence). The CDR3 DNA is TGTGCCAGCAGTTTCATCAGGGGGTCTGAAGCTTTCTTT. Protein sequence: CASSFIRGSEAFF.

This clone was observed once. The chain's CDR3 is CASTVGQPGSGNTIYF. CDR3 DNA sequence: TGTGCCAGTACGGTAGGACAGCCTGGCTCTGGAAACACCATATATTTT. The chain has TRBV19 and TRBJ1-3, with D perhaps matching TRBD1 (6 bases). CDR3 length equals 16 residues. Trimming left V 7 bases short and J 0 bases short, with 16 bases between. Germline V gene sequence: CDR1 LNHDA, CDR2 SQIVND (reference sequence). The complete variable domain, with remaining parts taken from reference TRBV19 and TRBJ1-3, reads DGGITQSPKYLFRKEGQNVTLSCEQNLNHDAMYWYRQDPGQGLRLIYYSQIVNDFQKGDIAEGYSVSREKKESFPLTVTSAQKNPTAFYLCASTVGQPGSGNTIYFGEGSWLTVV.

This clone was recorded once. The rearrangement uses TRBV6-1 and TRBJ1-6; D is perhaps TRBD1 (5 bases). The germline V gene has CDR1 MNHNS and CDR2 SASEGT. CDR3 length: 15 residues. V lost 0 bases to trimming and J lost 7 bases, with 10 bases between them. The CDR3 region is CASSEARRTNSPLHF. CDR3 nucleotides: TGTGCCAGCAGTGAAGCGCGACGGACAAATTCACCCCTCCACTTT.

This clone is a singleton in its sample. The V call is TRBV11-2, the J call TRBJ2-6, with a possible D match to TRBD1 (5 bases). Between the trimmed V and J ends, which lost 4 bases and 0 bases, there was a span of 10 bases. The CDR3 has 16 residues. The germline CDR1 and CDR2 sequences are SGHAT and FQNNGV. The CDR3 protein is CASSSDRGSGANVLTF. In nucleotides, the CDR3 is TGTGCCAGCAGCTCTGATAGGGGCTCTGGGGCCAACGTCCTGACTTTC.

V usage is TRBV18 and J usage is TRBJ2-1; D is perhaps TRBD2 (6 bases). This CDR3 comprises 16 residues. The V gene lost 0 bases and the J gene lost 0 bases, with 9 bases spanning the gap. Looked up from germline, CDR1 is KGHSH and CDR2 is LQKENI. CDR3 nucleotide sequence: TGTGCCAGCTCACCACCGGGGCGGGACTCCTACAATGAGCAGTTCTTC. This encodes CASSPPGRDSYNEQFF.

The chain has TRBV10-3 and TRBJ2-3, with TRBD2 matching over 11 bases. From germline, CDR1 is ENHRY and CDR2 SYGVKD. This CDR3 is built from 14 residues. The J segment lost 3 bases and the V segment lost 8 bases, leaving 4 bases of the junction unmatched. The CDR3 region is CAISLAGETDTQYF. The CDR3 DNA is TGTGCCATCTCACTAGCGGGGGAAACAGATACGCAGTATTTT.

Here the CDR3 DNA reads TGTGCCAGCAACCCGCGGGGAGTCAACGAGCAGTACTTC. This translates into CASNPRGVNEQYF. The chain employs TRBV12-3 or TRBV12-4 and TRBJ2-7; TRBD2 might be the D (6 bases). The V end was cut by 7 bases, the J end by 5 bases, with 15 bases between. This CDR3 is built from 13 residues.

This chain connects TRBV7-2 to TRBJ1-1; 9 bases fit TRBD1. Trimming removed 6 bases from V and 0 bases from J; junction bases left unmatched: 5. The CDR3 runs 15 residues. Germline-derived CDR1 and CDR2 are SGHTA and FQGNSA. CDR3 nucleotide sequence: TGTGCCAGCAGAGACCGGACAGGGGTGAACACTGAAGCTTTCTTT. It codes for CASRDRTGVNTEAFF.

The chain joins TRBV19 to TRBJ1-2, with D hard to call. Per germline, CDR1 LNHDA and CDR2 SQIVND (reference sequence). CDR3 length equals 13 residues. V lost 6 bases and J lost 8, with 16 bases in between. CDR3 protein: CASSLSGVRGYTF. CDR3 nucleotide sequence: TGTGCCAGTAGCCTATCCGGGGTGAGGGGCTACACCTTC.

The rearrangement joins TRBV9 to TRBJ2-1; TRBD1 might be the D (6 bases). Germline V gene sequence: CDR1 SGDLS, CDR2 YYNGEE. The CDR3 sequence is 16 residues long. Trimming shortened V by 0 bases and J by 2 bases, and 12 bases separated the two germline ends. CDR3 in DNA: TGTGCCAGCAGCGTAGACGGCAGGGGTACCTACAATGAGCAGTTCTTC. Translated, it gives CASSVDGRGTYNEQFF.